This TCR beta chain came from a study of blood T cells in healthy people across ages. Overall study results and limits: A strong correlation was seen between TCR beta diversity and naive T cell percentage. CMV infection status of these donors was not known.

This clonotype showed up many times. Its antigen remains unidentified. Next came a second PCR, run for about 6 to 12 cycles, which used a sample-barcoded 5' primer along with a J-beta primer mix. TCRdb fed the 5' RACE reads into MiXCR, producing one record per CDR3 protein. The table lists 1.5 million to 1.8 million distinct CDR3 sequences, 35% to 45% of them singletons. The germline V gene has CDR1 SQVTM and CDR2 ANQGSEA. Germline trimming cut 7 bases from V and 2 bases from J; bases unmatched to any gene: 12. The CDR3 consists of 15 residues. Total RNA, at least 5 micrograms per sample, was extracted from PBMCs.

The sequence was collected from a woman aged 18-35 years in good health. What was sequenced was blood. V and J are TRBV29-1 and TRBJ2-3; the match to TRBD2 covers 7 bases. The CDR3: CSGSRGGLNTDTQYF. CDR3 coding DNA: TGCAGCGGCTCCCGCGGGGGACTAAACACAGATACGCAGTATTTT.